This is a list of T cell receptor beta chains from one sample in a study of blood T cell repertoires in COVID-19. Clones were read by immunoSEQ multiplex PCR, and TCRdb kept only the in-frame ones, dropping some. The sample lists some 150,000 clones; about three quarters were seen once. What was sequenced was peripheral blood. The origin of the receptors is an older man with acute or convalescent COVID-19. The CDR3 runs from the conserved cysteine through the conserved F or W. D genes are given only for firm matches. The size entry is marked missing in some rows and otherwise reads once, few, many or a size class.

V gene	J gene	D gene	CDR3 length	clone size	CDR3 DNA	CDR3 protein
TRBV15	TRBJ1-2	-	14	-	TGTGCCACCAACCGGGGTTGGGATCGGCATGGCTACACCTTC	CATNRGWDRHGYTF
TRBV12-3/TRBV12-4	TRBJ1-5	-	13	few	TGTGCCAGCAGCTCTAACCAGGATCAGCCCCAGCATTTT	CASSSNQDQPQHF
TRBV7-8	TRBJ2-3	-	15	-	TGTGCCAGCAGCACGGGGGGCCATAGCACAGATACGCAGTATTTT	CASSTGGHSTDTQYF
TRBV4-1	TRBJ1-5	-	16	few	TGCGCCAGCAGCCAAGTCCTGGCAGTTAGCAATCAGCCCCAGCATTTT	CASSQVLAVSNQPQHF
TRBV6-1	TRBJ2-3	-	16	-	TGTGCCAGCAGTGGACTCCCGTCTTCTAGCACAGATACGCAGTATTTT	CASSGLPSSSTDTQYF
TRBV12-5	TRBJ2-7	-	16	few	TGTGCTAGTGGTTTGGACCCGGGTTGGAGCGGCTACGAGCAGTACTTC	CASGLDPGWSGYEQYF
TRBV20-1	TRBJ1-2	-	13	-	TGCAGTGCTAGTCCTACCCGTGCCTATGGCTACACCTTC	CSASPTRAYGYTF
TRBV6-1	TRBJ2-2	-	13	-	TGTGCCAGCAGTGAAGTTGAGGCCGGGGAGCTGTTTTTT	CASSEVEAGELFF
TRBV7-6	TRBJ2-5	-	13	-	TGTGCCAGCAGCGGAAACCCGGGGGAGACCCAGTACTTC	CASSGNPGETQYF
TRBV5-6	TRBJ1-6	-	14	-	TGTGCCAGCAGCCCCAGGGGAACGGGGTCACCCCTCCACTTT	CASSPRGTGSPLHF
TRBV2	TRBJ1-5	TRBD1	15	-	TGTGCCAGCAGTAGACAGGGATATAGCAATCAGCCCCAGCATTTT	CASSRQGYSNQPQHF
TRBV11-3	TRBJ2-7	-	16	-	TGTGCCAGCAGCCCAGTCCACGGGGGTCCGGCGGGGGAGCAGTACTTC	CASSPVHGGPAGEQYF
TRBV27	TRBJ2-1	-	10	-	TGTGCCACTTTCTACAATGAGCAGTTCTTC	CATFYNEQFF
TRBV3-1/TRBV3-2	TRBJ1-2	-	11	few	TGTGCCAGCAGCCAAGGGGGCGGCTACACCTTC	CASSQGGGYTF
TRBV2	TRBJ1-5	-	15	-	TGTGCCAGCAGTGGTCAGGGCGAAAGCAATCAGCCCCAGCATTTT	CASSGQGESNQPQHF
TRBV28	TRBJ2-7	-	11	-	TGTGCCAGCAGTCCCTACTACGAGCAGTACTTC	CASSPYYEQYF
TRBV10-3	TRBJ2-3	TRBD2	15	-	TGTGCCATCAGTGAAAACCCTAGCGGAGGAGGTACGCAGTATTTT	CAISENPSGGGTQYF